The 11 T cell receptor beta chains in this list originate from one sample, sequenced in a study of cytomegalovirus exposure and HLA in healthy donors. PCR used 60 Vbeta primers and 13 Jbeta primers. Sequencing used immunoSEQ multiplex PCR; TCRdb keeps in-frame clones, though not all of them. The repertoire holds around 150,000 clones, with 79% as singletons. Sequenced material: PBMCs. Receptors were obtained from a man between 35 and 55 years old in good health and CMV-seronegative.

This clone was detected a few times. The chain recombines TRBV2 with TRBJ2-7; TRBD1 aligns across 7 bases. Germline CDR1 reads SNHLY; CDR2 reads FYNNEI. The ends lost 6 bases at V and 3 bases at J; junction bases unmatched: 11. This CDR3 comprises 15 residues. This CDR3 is CASRVLGTEGYEQYF. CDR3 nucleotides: TGTGCCAGCAGGGTCCTCGGGACAGAAGGCTACGAGCAGTACTTC.

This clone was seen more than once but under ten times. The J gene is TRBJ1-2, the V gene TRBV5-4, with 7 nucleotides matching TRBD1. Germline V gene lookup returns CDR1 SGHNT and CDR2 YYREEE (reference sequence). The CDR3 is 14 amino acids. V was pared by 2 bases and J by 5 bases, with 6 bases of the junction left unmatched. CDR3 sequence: CASSFVGTAYGYTF. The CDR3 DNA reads TGTGCCAGCAGCTTCGTCGGGACAGCATATGGCTACACCTTC. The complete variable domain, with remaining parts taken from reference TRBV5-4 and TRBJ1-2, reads ETGVTQSPTHLIKTRGQQVTLRCSSQSGHNTVSWYQQALGQGPQFIFQYYREEENGRGNFPPRFSGLQFPNYSSELNVNALELDDSALYLCASSFVGTAYGYTFGSGTRLTVV.

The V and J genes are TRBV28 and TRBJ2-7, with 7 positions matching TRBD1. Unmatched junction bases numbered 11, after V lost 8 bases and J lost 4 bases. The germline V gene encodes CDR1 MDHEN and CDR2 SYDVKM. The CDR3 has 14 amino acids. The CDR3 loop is CASVDATGSYEQYF. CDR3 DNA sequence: TGTGCCAGCGTCGACGCGACAGGGAGTTACGAGCAGTACTTC. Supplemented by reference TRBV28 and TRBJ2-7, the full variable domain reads DVKVTQSSRYLVKRTGEKVFLECVQDMDHENMFWYRQDPGLGLRLIYFSYDVKMKEKGDIPEGYSVSREKKERFSLILESASTNQTSMYLCASVDATGSYEQYFGPGTRLTVT.

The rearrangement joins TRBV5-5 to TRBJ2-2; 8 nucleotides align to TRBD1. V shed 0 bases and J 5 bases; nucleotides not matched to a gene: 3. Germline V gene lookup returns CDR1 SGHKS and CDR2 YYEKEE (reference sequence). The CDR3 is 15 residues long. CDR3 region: CASSLVQGATGELFF. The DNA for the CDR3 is TGTGCCAGCAGCTTGGTGCAGGGGGCTACCGGGGAGCTGTTTTTT.

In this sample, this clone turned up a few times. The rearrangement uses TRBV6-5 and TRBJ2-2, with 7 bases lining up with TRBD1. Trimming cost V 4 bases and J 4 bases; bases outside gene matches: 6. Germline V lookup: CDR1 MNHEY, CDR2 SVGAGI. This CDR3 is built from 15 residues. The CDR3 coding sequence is TGTGCCAGCAGTTCAAGGACAGGAGTCACCGGGGAGCTGTTTTTT. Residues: CASSSRTGVTGELFF.

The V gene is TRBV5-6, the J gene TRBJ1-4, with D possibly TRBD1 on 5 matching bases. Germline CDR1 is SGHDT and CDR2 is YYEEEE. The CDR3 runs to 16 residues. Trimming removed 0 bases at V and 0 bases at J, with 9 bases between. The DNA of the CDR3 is TGTGCCAGCAGCTTGGTAGGGGCTTCAACTAATGAAAAACTGTTTTTT. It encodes CASSLVGASTNEKLFF.

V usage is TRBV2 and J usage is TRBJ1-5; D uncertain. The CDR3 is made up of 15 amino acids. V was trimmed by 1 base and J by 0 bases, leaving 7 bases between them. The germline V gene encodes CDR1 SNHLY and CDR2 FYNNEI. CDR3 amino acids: CASSEGLHSNQPQHF. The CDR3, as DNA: TGTGCCAGCAGTGAAGGGTTACATAGCAATCAGCCCCAGCATTTT.

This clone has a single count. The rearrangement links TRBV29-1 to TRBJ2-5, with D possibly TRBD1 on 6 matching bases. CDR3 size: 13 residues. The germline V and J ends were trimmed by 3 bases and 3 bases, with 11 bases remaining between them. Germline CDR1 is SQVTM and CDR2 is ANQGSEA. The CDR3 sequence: CSVEGALEETQYF. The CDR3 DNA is TGCAGCGTTGAGGGGGCCCTAGAAGAGACCCAGTACTTC.

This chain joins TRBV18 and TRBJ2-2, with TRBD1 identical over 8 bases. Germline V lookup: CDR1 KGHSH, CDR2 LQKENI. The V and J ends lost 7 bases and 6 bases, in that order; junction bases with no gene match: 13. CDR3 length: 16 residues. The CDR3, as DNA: TGTGCCAGCTTAAAGCGCGGGACAGGCCAAGCCGGGGAGCTGTTTTTT. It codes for CASLKRGTGQAGELFF.

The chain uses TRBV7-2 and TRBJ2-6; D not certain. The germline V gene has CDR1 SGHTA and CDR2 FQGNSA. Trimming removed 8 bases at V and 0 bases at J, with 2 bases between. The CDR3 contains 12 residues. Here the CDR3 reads CASHSGANVLTF. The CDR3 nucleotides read TGTGCCAGCCACTCTGGGGCCAACGTCCTGACTTTC.

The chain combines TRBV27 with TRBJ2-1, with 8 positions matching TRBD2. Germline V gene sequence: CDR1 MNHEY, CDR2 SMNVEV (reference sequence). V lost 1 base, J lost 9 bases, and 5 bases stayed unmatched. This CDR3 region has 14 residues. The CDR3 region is CASSLWREDAEQFF. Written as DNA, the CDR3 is TGTGCCAGCAGTTTATGGCGGGAGGACGCTGAGCAGTTCTTC.